The 25 T cell receptor beta chains listed next were all sequenced from one sample in a study of cytomegalovirus exposure and HLA in healthy donors. The PCR employed 60 Vbeta primers together with 13 Jbeta primers. Some clones are missing from TCRdb's copy, which holds only in-frame ones; the method was immunoSEQ multiplex PCR. The sample shows about 190,000 clones, about 77% of them seen only once. Sample: PBMCs. Source of these receptors: a man aged 25-45 years in good health and CMV-seropositive.

This clone has only a few counts. The chain joins TRBV19 to TRBJ2-7, with 7 nucleotides matching TRBD1. CDR3 length: 15 amino acids. The V and J ends lost 5 bases and 2 bases, in that order; junction bases with no gene match: 9. The germline V gene has CDR1 LNHDA and CDR2 SQIVND (reference sequence). CDR3 sequence reads: CASSVTGAAAYEQYF. The CDR3 DNA reads TGTGCCAGTAGTGTTACAGGGGCCGCGGCCTACGAGCAGTACTTC. The variable domain in full, with the rest retrieved from reference TRBV19 and TRBJ2-7, is DGGITQSPKYLFRKEGQNVTLSCEQNLNHDAMYWYRQDPGQGLRLIYYSQIVNDFQKGDIAEGYSVSREKKESFPLTVTSAQKNPTAFYLCASSVTGAAAYEQYFGPGTRLTVT.

This sequence joins TRBV28 and TRBJ1-1, with D possibly being TRBD1 (6 bases). From germline, CDR1 is MDHEN and CDR2 SYDVKM. The CDR3 has 13 residues. The V and J ends lost 5 bases and 1 base respectively, with 8 bases between them. CDR3: CASSPGQNTEAFF. The CDR3 DNA is TGTGCCAGCAGTCCGGGACAGAACACTGAAGCTTTCTTT.

The table lists this clone with a few counts. The chain recombines TRBV7-2 with TRBJ2-7, with 9 bases identical to TRBD2. Per germline, CDR1 SGHTA and CDR2 FQGNSA. There are 18 residues in the CDR3. J lost 0 bases, V lost 5 bases, and 14 bases had no gene match. The CDR3 loop is CASSPRLLAGYSSYEQYF. In nucleotides, the CDR3 is TGTGCCAGCAGCCCCAGGCTGCTAGCGGGGTACAGCTCCTACGAGCAGTACTTC.

V usage is TRBV9 and J usage is TRBJ1-1, with D possibly TRBD1 on 6 matching bases. The CDR3 runs 15 residues. The V gene's germline CDR1 is SGDLS and CDR2 YYNGEE. V was trimmed by 4 bases and J by 4 bases, leaving 17 bases between them. The CDR3 nucleotides are TGTGCCAGCAGCCTGGCGGGGGGGCGAGGCACTGAAGCTTTCTTT. Its translation: CASSLAGGRGTEAFF. Full variable domain (outside the CDR3, taken from reference TRBV9 and TRBJ1-1): DSGVTQTPKHLITATGQRVTLRCSPRSGDLSVYWYQQSLDQGLQFLIQYYNGEERAKGNILERFSAQQFPDLHSELNLSSLELGDSALYFCASSLAGGRGTEAFFGQGTRLTVV.

By frequency in the sample, this clone is medium-sized. The chain employs TRBV19 and TRBJ2-3; tentatively, D is TRBD2 (6 bases). Germline CDR1 and CDR2: LNHDA and SQIVND (reference sequence). This CDR3 has 15 residues. Trimming removed 3 bases from V and 6 bases from J, with 16 bases in between. This CDR3 reads CASSISGGVLDTQYF. The CDR3 DNA is TGTGCCAGTAGTATCTCCGGAGGGGTTTTGGATACGCAGTATTTT.

This clone was seen once. The CDR3 protein is CASGSSGGETQYF. Here the CDR3 DNA reads TGTGCTAGTGGTTCTAGCGGAGGAGAGACCCAGTACTTC. V and J are TRBV12-5 and TRBJ2-5, with 7 bases matching TRBD2. The CDR3 covers 13 residues. Germline V lookup: CDR1 LGHNT, CDR2 FRNRAP. Unmatched junction bases numbered 3, after V lost 4 bases and J lost 4 bases.

The V and J genes are TRBV27 and TRBJ1-2; D ambiguous. The V end was cut by 3 bases, the J end by 4 bases, with 9 bases between. This CDR3 is built from 13 residues. The V gene's germline CDR1 is MNHEY and CDR2 SMNVEV (reference sequence). The CDR3 spells CASSLSRSYGYTF. The CDR3 DNA sequence: TGTGCCAGCAGTTTGAGTCGGAGCTATGGCTACACCTTC.

The chain combines TRBV5-1 with TRBJ2-7; 10 bases align to TRBD1. The V segment lost 4 bases and the J segment 5 bases; nucleotides outside the gene matches: 9. Per the germline V gene, CDR1 is SGHRS and CDR2 is YFSETQ. This CDR3 contains 15 residues. The CDR3 here is CASSPRGTGVHEQYF. CDR3 nucleotides: TGCGCCAGCAGCCCCCGCGGGACAGGGGTCCACGAGCAGTACTTC.

The chain recombines TRBV11-2 with TRBJ2-7; TRBD2 aligns across 7 bases. V lost 5 bases to trimming and J lost 6 bases; unmatched junction nucleotides: 16. CDR1 is SGHAT, CDR2 FQNNGV, per germline. This CDR3 contains 16 residues. As DNA, the CDR3 is TGTGCCAGCAGCCCCAACCCCGGGGCGGGAGTTCGCGAGCAGTACTTC. Translating it yields CASSPNPGAGVREQYF.

V is TRBV28 and J is TRBJ2-5; 8 nucleotides align to TRBD2. J was trimmed by 1 base and V by 2 bases; bases with no gene match: 3. Per germline, CDR1 MDHEN and CDR2 SYDVKM. The CDR3 contains 15 residues. In nucleotides, the CDR3 is TGTGCCAGCAGTTTACTGGGACTAGTCCAAGAGACCCAGTACTTC. Translating it yields CASSLLGLVQETQYF. Based on the CDR3 plus reference TRBV28 and TRBJ2-5, the full variable domain is DVKVTQSSRYLVKRTGEKVFLECVQDMDHENMFWYRQDPGLGLRLIYFSYDVKMKEKGDIPEGYSVSREKKERFSLILESASTNQTSMYLCASSLLGLVQETQYFGPGTRLLVL.

For the CDR3, the DNA is TGTGCCAGCAGCCCCAGCGGGGGAGGGACCGGGGAGCTGTTTTTT. Protein: CASSPSGGGTGELFF. The rearrangement joins TRBV7-6 to TRBJ2-2; TRBD2 agrees at 8 bases. The germline CDR1 and CDR2 sequences are SGHVS and FNYEAQ. This CDR3 is built from 15 residues. Trimming cost V 5 bases and J 5 bases; bases outside gene matches: 7.

The rearrangement uses TRBV18 and TRBJ1-2; TRBD1 is a possible D gene (6 bases). This CDR3 is built from 14 residues. The germline V gene encodes CDR1 KGHSH and CDR2 LQKENI. The V end lost 3 bases, the J end lost 3 bases, and 11 bases lay between the germline ends. CDR3 nucleotide sequence: TGTGCCAGCTCACCGGGGGACACTTACTATGGCTACACCTTC. Encoded protein: CASSPGDTYYGYTF.

The rearrangement joins TRBV9 to TRBJ1-6; tentative D call: TRBD1 (6 bases). The germline V and J ends were trimmed by 5 bases and 7 bases, with 10 bases remaining between them. The CDR3 runs 13 residues. Germline V gene lookup returns CDR1 SGDLS and CDR2 YYNGEE. The CDR3 DNA reads TGTGCCAGCAGAGGACAGCCCAATTCACCCCTCCACTTT. This encodes CASRGQPNSPLHF.

The V and J genes are TRBV19 and TRBJ2-5, with D unclear. Germline V gene sequence: CDR1 LNHDA, CDR2 SQIVND (reference sequence). V was trimmed by 3 bases and J by 5 bases, leaving 7 bases between them. The CDR3 has 12 residues. The CDR3 sequence: CASSMVGETQYF. CDR3 sequence (DNA): TGTGCCAGTAGTATGGTCGGGGAGACCCAGTACTTC. The full variable domain, its missing parts supplied by reference TRBV19 and TRBJ2-5, is DGGITQSPKYLFRKEGQNVTLSCEQNLNHDAMYWYRQDPGQGLRLIYYSQIVNDFQKGDIAEGYSVSREKKESFPLTVTSAQKNPTAFYLCASSMVGETQYFGPGTRLLVL.

For the CDR3, the DNA is TGTGCCAGCAGTGACGGGACAGGGGGCATCTCTGGCTACACCTTC. This codes for CASSDGTGGISGYTF. V is TRBV27 and J is TRBJ1-2; 12 bases fit TRBD1. J gave up 7 bases and V 5 bases, and 8 bases lay outside the gene matches. The germline gives CDR1 MNHEY, CDR2 SMNVEV (reference sequence). CDR3 length: 15 amino acids.

The rearrangement links TRBV19 to TRBJ1-3; D gene ambiguous. The germline CDR1 and CDR2 sequences are LNHDA and SQIVND (reference sequence). Trimming removed 6 bases from V and 0 bases from J, with 18 bases in between. CDR3 size: 17 residues. The CDR3 coding sequence is TGTGCCAGTAGCCCCCCCGAAGCTCGGGTCTCTGGAAACACCATATATTTT. The encoded protein is CASSPPEARVSGNTIYF.

CDR3 region: CASRAPGTGVYEQYF. CDR3 nucleotides: TGTGCCAGCAGGGCCCCCGGAACAGGTGTCTACGAGCAGTACTTC. The gene calls are TRBV28 and TRBJ2-7, with D possibly matching TRBD1 (5 bases). The CDR3 extends over 15 amino acids. Germline V lookup: CDR1 MDHEN, CDR2 SYDVKM. The V gene lost 6 bases and the J gene lost 3 bases, with 18 bases spanning the gap. Based on the CDR3 plus reference TRBV28 and TRBJ2-7, the full variable domain is DVKVTQSSRYLVKRTGEKVFLECVQDMDHENMFWYRQDPGLGLRLIYFSYDVKMKEKGDIPEGYSVSREKKERFSLILESASTNQTSMYLCASRAPGTGVYEQYFGPGTRLTVT.

The V gene is TRBV5-1, the J gene TRBJ1-2, with a tentative D call TRBD1 (6 bases). Trimming took off 4 bases at V and 9 bases at J, with 16 bases between the two ends. The CDR3 length is 13 residues. From germline, CDR1 is SGHRS and CDR2 YFSETQ. CDR3: CASSGRDTGSYTF. CDR3 in DNA: TGCGCCAGCAGCGGACGGGACACGGGAAGCTACACCTTC.

This clone was detected a few times. The rearrangement uses TRBV6-4 and TRBJ2-7; 12 nucleotides match TRBD2. This CDR3 has 14 residues. The V and J ends lost 4 bases and 4 bases, in that order; junction bases with no gene match: 2. Germline CDR1 is MRHNA and CDR2 is SNTAGT. CDR3 region: CASSALAGGYEQYF. For the CDR3, the DNA is TGTGCCAGCAGTGCTCTAGCGGGAGGGTACGAGCAGTACTTC.

The chain combines TRBV28 with TRBJ1-2; TRBD1 matches 7 bases. The CDR3 has 12 amino acids. J gave up 7 bases and V 5 bases, and 4 bases lay outside the gene matches. Germline V gene data show CDR1 as MDHEN and CDR2 as SYDVKM. CDR3 nucleotides: TGTGCCAGCAGTCCAGGGGGTCGTGGCTACACCTTC. This translates into CASSPGGRGYTF.

V and J are TRBV29-1 and TRBJ1-2; 7 nucleotides agree with TRBD1. The V segment lost 4 bases and the J segment 4 bases; nucleotides outside the gene matches: 3. This CDR3 region has 12 residues. Germline assignment: CDR1 SQVTM and CDR2 ANQGSEA. The CDR3, as DNA: TGCAGCGTTGGGGACAGCACCTATGGCTACACCTTC. This codes for CSVGDSTYGYTF.

This chain links TRBV5-4 with TRBJ2-1; 8 bases match TRBD2. The germline V gene encodes CDR1 SGHNT and CDR2 YYREEE (reference sequence). After removal of 4 bases from V and 7 bases from J, the junction contained 10 bases not matched to a gene. The CDR3 runs 15 residues. CDR3 residues: CASSPGGFQRNEQFF. The CDR3 nucleotides are TGTGCCAGCAGCCCGGGAGGGTTTCAGAGGAATGAGCAGTTCTTC.

V gene TRBV7-3 combines with J gene TRBJ2-7; D gene uncertain. This CDR3 region has 13 residues. V was cut by 2 bases and J by 2 bases, with 7 bases left in between. Germline CDR1 SGHTA, CDR2 FQGTGA. The CDR3: CASSLGTAYEQYF. Written as DNA, the CDR3 is TGTGCCAGCAGCTTAGGTACAGCCTACGAGCAGTACTTC.

This clone was counted between two and nine times. The chain is built from TRBV9 and TRBJ2-2; TRBD2 aligns across 7 bases. V gave up 2 bases and J gave up 7 bases; unmatched junction bases: 14. Germline values: CDR1 SGDLS, CDR2 YYNGEE. The CDR3 contains 17 residues. CDR3 nucleotide sequence: TGTGCCAGCAGCGTTTCGTATCGGAGTTCGGGAGGCGGGGAGCTGTTTTTT. Encoded protein: CASSVSYRSSGGGELFF.

The V gene is TRBV4-3, the J gene TRBJ2-2, with TRBD2 matching 8 bases. Germline trimming cut 2 bases from V and 6 bases from J; bases unmatched to any gene: 11. The CDR3 is 17 residues long. Germline V gene lookup returns CDR1 LGHNA and CDR2 YSLEER. The CDR3 loop reads CASSQSPGLGKAGELFF. CDR3 coding DNA: TGCGCCAGCAGCCAATCACCGGGACTAGGGAAGGCCGGGGAGCTGTTTTTT.